The 24 T cell receptor beta chains in this list originate from one sample, sequenced in a study of blood T cell repertoires in COVID-19. Using immunoSEQ multiplex PCR, the repertoire was profiled, and TCRdb retains in-frame clones only, with some absent. The data show a few hundred thousand clones, around 90% seen once. Source material: peripheral blood. The receptors were gathered from a human donor in a cohort sampled during active COVID-19.

This chain connects TRBV7-9 to TRBJ2-3, with a possible D match to TRBD2 (6 bases). From germline, CDR1 is SEHNR and CDR2 FQNEAQ (reference sequence). The CDR3 has 15 amino acids. With 1 base removed from V and 4 bases from J, the gap between germline ends came to 12 bases. As DNA, the CDR3 is TGTGCCAGCAGCTTAGGACTAGGTTTCGCAGATACGCAGTATTTT. Translated, it gives CASSLGLGFADTQYF.

This chain connects TRBV6-2 or TRBV6-3 to TRBJ1-2; TRBD1 matches 10 bases. The CDR3 runs to 14 residues. Per germline, CDR1 MNHEY and CDR2 SVGEGT. J was trimmed by 6 bases and V by 5 bases; bases with no gene match: 6. DNA of the CDR3: TGTGCCAGCAGTCGACAGGGGGCGCGAGATGGCTACACCTTC. As protein: CASSRQGARDGYTF.

This clone was detected only a few times. The chain links TRBV19 to TRBJ1-2; 8 bases line up with TRBD1. This CDR3 has 15 residues. Germline-derived CDR1 and CDR2 are LNHDA and SQIVND (reference sequence). Trimming took 6 bases from V and 8 from J; bases not matched to a gene: 14. Written as DNA, the CDR3 is TGTGCCAGTAGGACGAGACAGGGGCCGCCCCGGGGCTACACCTTC. Translating it yields CASRTRQGPPRGYTF.

The V gene is TRBV7-9, the J gene TRBJ2-7; 11 positions agree with TRBD2. Germline CDR1 and CDR2: SEHNR and FQNEAQ (reference sequence). The CDR3 loop spans 14 amino acids. Trimming at V came to 3 bases and at J to 6 bases, leaving 4 bases not matched to a gene. CDR3 bases: TGTGCCAGCAGCTTTAGCGGGAGGGTCCCCGAGCAGTACTTC. Translation gives CASSFSGRVPEQYF.

This sequence joins TRBV29-1 and TRBJ1-5; TRBD1 aligns across 10 bases. CDR1 and CDR2 (germline): SQVTM, ANQGSEA. CDR3 length: 13 residues. J was trimmed by 7 bases and V by 6 bases; bases with no gene match: 6. This CDR3 is CSVSGTGDQPQHF. DNA for the CDR3: TGCAGCGTGTCCGGGACAGGGGACCAGCCCCAGCATTTT. Full variable domain (outside the CDR3, taken from reference TRBV29-1 and TRBJ1-5): SAVISQKPSRDICQRGTSLTIQCQVDSQVTMMFWYRQQPGQSLTLIATANQGSEATYESGFVIDKFPISRPNLTFSTLTVSNMSPEDSSIYLCSVSGTGDQPQHFGDGTRLSIL.

The chain combines TRBV30 with TRBJ1-2; TRBD1 matches at 7 bases. The germline CDR1 and CDR2 sequences are GTSNPN and SVGIG (reference sequence). The V segment lost 3 bases and the J segment 2 bases; nucleotides outside the gene matches: 3. The CDR3 length is 13 residues. CDR3 amino acids: CAWRLQGNYGYTF. CDR3 coding DNA: TGTGCCTGGAGACTACAGGGGAACTATGGCTACACCTTC.

This chain joins TRBV6-6 and TRBJ2-7; 8 nucleotides align to TRBD1. From germline, CDR1 is MNHNY and CDR2 SVGAGI (reference sequence). This CDR3 comprises 16 residues. Trimming took 4 bases from V and 2 from J; bases not matched to a gene: 10. The CDR3 bases are TGTGCCAGCAGTTTACTTGACAGGGGCTACGCCTACGAGCAGTACTTC. It yields the protein CASSLLDRGYAYEQYF.

The chain has TRBV19 and TRBJ2-3; a weak D match, TRBD1 (6 bases). Germline lookup yields CDR1 LNHDA and CDR2 SQIVND (reference sequence). Trimming took 5 bases from V and 2 from J, leaving 17 bases between them. The CDR3 spans 16 residues. For the CDR3, the DNA is TGTGCCAGTAGTTTAATGGGACACCTTGTCACAGATACGCAGTATTTT. Protein sequence: CASSLMGHLVTDTQYF.

The rearrangement joins TRBV18 to TRBJ2-3; possibly TRBD1 for D (5 bases). The length of the CDR3 is 14 residues. CDR1 is KGHSH and CDR2 is LQKENI in the germline V gene. The germline V and J ends were trimmed by 6 bases and 6 bases, with 16 bases remaining between them. This chain's CDR3 is CASSSKPPGDTQYF. The CDR3 DNA reads as TGTGCCAGCTCCTCAAAACCCCCAGGGGATACGCAGTATTTT.

This chain uses TRBV7-6 with TRBJ2-7; 11 bases are a match to TRBD2. J was trimmed by 4 bases and V by 5 bases; bases with no gene match: 7. The length of the CDR3 is 15 residues. CDR1 and CDR2 from the germline V gene are SGHVS and FNYEAQ. This CDR3 reads CASSAELAGEYEQYF. In DNA form, the CDR3 reads TGTGCCAGCAGCGCAGAACTAGCGGGGGAGTACGAGCAGTACTTC.

The CDR3 here is CASSIGRVFYEQYF. CDR3 DNA sequence: TGTGCCAGTAGTATAGGCCGGGTATTCTACGAGCAGTACTTC. The V and J genes are TRBV19 and TRBJ2-7; unclear D gene. Germline CDR1 and CDR2: LNHDA and SQIVND (reference sequence). V was pared by 1 base and J by 3 bases, with 10 bases between. CDR3 size: 14 residues.

V and J are TRBV27 and TRBJ2-7; D unclear. The CDR3 is 12 residues long. Per the germline V gene, CDR1 is MNHEY and CDR2 is SMNVEV (reference sequence). V gave up 4 bases and J gave up 5 bases, with 9 bases separating them. For the CDR3, the DNA is TGTGCCAGCAGTTCCGCTATCCACGAGCAGTACTTC. Amino acids: CASSSAIHEQYF.

With respect to this clone: The junction departs from germline at one end; a sequencing error may be responsible. The rearrangement links TRBV5-1 to TRBJ2-5, with D tentatively TRBD1 (5 bases). Germline lookup yields CDR1 SGHRS and CDR2 YFSETQ. CDR3 size: 13 residues. The CDR3: CATSRQGGETQYF. The CDR3, as DNA: TGCGCCACCAGCAGGCAGGGTGGGGAGACCCAGTACTTC.

CDR3 in DNA: TGTGCCAGCAGCTTAGTTGGGACTAGCGTAATCTACGAGCAGTACTTC. This encodes CASSLVGTSVIYEQYF. The chain is built from TRBV7-6 and TRBJ2-7, with 10 bases matching TRBD2. The V segment lost 1 base and the J segment 3 bases; nucleotides outside the gene matches: 6. Per germline, CDR1 SGHVS and CDR2 FNYEAQ. This CDR3 comprises 16 residues.

The rearrangement uses TRBV11-2 and TRBJ1-2; D is uncertain. Between the trimmed V and J ends, which lost 5 bases and 8 bases, there was a span of 9 bases. Germline V gene data show CDR1 as SGHAT and CDR2 as FQNNGV. This CDR3 region has 11 residues. CDR3: CASSQPGGYTF. The CDR3 DNA is TGTGCCAGCAGCCAGCCGGGAGGCTACACCTTC.

This clone was observed once. The rearrangement joins TRBV2 to TRBJ1-1; 7 bases line up with TRBD1. This CDR3 region has 15 residues. The germline CDR1 and CDR2 sequences are SNHLY and FYNNEI. This CDR3 is CVTSIRQGVGGEAFF. CDR3 DNA: TGTGTTACTTCAATCAGACAGGGCGTGGGTGGTGAAGCTTTCTTT.

V is TRBV5-4 and J is TRBJ2-1; TRBD1 aligns across 7 bases. Trimming at V came to 0 bases and at J to 6 bases, leaving 6 bases not matched to a gene. This CDR3 contains 15 residues. The germline gives CDR1 SGHNT, CDR2 YYREEE (reference sequence). The CDR3 nucleotides read TGTGCCAGCAGCTTGGTCCGACAGGGTTCCAATGAGCAGTTCTTC. Its protein product is CASSLVRQGSNEQFF. The full variable domain, in which reference TRBV5-4 and TRBJ2-1 provide the parts outside the CDR3, is ETGVTQSPTHLIKTRGQQVTLRCSSQSGHNTVSWYQQALGQGPQFIFQYYREEENGRGNFPPRFSGLQFPNYSSELNVNALELDDSALYLCASSLVRQGSNEQFFGPGTRLTVL.

Concerning this clone itself: This sample also contains other DNA sequences that code for the same CDR3. The J gene is TRBJ1-1, the V gene TRBV12-3 or TRBV12-4; 7 bases agree with TRBD1. After removal of 5 bases from V and 2 bases from J, the junction contained 2 bases not matched to a gene. The length of the CDR3 is 13 residues. The CDR3 nucleotides read TGTGCCAGCAGTCGACAGGGAAACACTGAAGCTTTCTTT. Translated, it gives CASSRQGNTEAFF.

A word on this clone: The sample carries other DNA sequences with the same CDR3. The chain couples TRBV11-3 to TRBJ1-1; a weak D match, TRBD1 (5 bases). Germline V gene sequence: CDR1 SGHNT, CDR2 YENEEA. The V and J ends lost 5 bases and 0 bases respectively, with 7 bases between them. This CDR3 has 13 amino acids. The CDR3 loop reads CASSLTVNTEAFF. Written as DNA, the CDR3 is TGTGCCAGCAGCCTGACAGTGAACACTGAAGCTTTCTTT.

The rearrangement uses TRBV9 and TRBJ2-1, with TRBD2 matching 13 bases. Germline-derived CDR1 and CDR2 are SGDLS and YYNGEE. J lost 5 bases, V lost 3 bases, and 5 bases had no gene match. The CDR3 extends over 16 amino acids. The CDR3 coding sequence is TGTGCCAGCAGCGCCCCGGGACTAGCGGGGCACAATGAGCAGTTCTTC. This sequence encodes CASSAPGLAGHNEQFF.

The chain links TRBV7-9 to TRBJ2-1, with D possibly being TRBD2 (6 bases). The CDR3 is made up of 16 amino acids. Per the germline V gene, CDR1 is SEHNR and CDR2 is FQNEAQ (reference sequence). Deletions cut 1 base from V and 6 bases from J, with 16 bases between. The CDR3 loop reads CASSLGVGGALNEQFF. The CDR3 nucleotides read TGTGCCAGCAGCTTAGGGGTGGGGGGAGCACTCAATGAGCAGTTCTTC.

The chain recombines TRBV10-2 with TRBJ2-1, with TRBD2 matching over 8 bases. CDR1 and CDR2 (germline): WSHSY, SAAADI. V lost 6 bases to trimming and J lost 8 bases; unmatched junction nucleotides: 9. This CDR3 has 14 residues. The CDR3 reads CASSHVGSGDEQFF. DNA of the CDR3: TGCGCCAGCAGCCATGTCGGTAGCGGGGATGAGCAGTTCTTC.

V and J are TRBV10-2 and TRBJ1-1; 8 bases match TRBD1. J gave up 1 base and V 5 bases, and 3 bases lay outside the gene matches. The CDR3 loop spans 14 amino acids. Germline V lookup: CDR1 WSHSY, CDR2 SAAADI. CDR3: CASSTTGANTEAFF. The CDR3 DNA reads as TGCGCCAGCAGTACGACAGGGGCGAACACTGAAGCTTTCTTT.

This clone came up once. This chain connects TRBV6-6 to TRBJ1-3; D may be TRBD1 (5 bases). The germline CDR1 and CDR2 sequences are MNHNY and SVGAGI (reference sequence). V lost 8 bases to trimming and J lost 4 bases, with 9 bases between them. This CDR3 has 12 residues. Here the CDR3 DNA reads TGTGCCAGCCGGGGGTCCGGAAACACCATATATTTT. Protein product: CASRGSGNTIYF.